The 5 T cell receptor beta chains presented below share a single source sample, sequenced in a study of cytomegalovirus exposure and HLA in healthy donors. The repertoire was sequenced with immunoSEQ multiplex PCR; TCRdb's copy has only in-frame clones and lacks some. This sample yields 260,000 or so clones, of which approximately 87% are seen a single time; about 0.86% belongs to the top ten. The specimen sequenced was PBMCs. The receptors come from a woman under 30 in good health and CMV-seronegative.

The V gene is TRBV5-1, the J gene TRBJ1-2; D might be TRBD1 (6 bases). Germline V gene data show CDR1 as SGHRS and CDR2 as YFSETQ. There are 14 residues in the CDR3. Trimming took 1 base from V and 5 from J, leaving 12 bases between them. CDR3 DNA sequence: TGCGCCAGCAGCTTGTTGGGCAGGGGTTATGGCTACACCTTC. Amino acid sequence: CASSLLGRGYGYTF.

The chain employs TRBV2 and TRBJ1-5, with a tentative D call TRBD1 (6 bases). The ends were cut back, 8 bases at V and 5 bases at J, with 19 bases in the middle. The CDR3 loop spans 15 amino acids. Looked up from germline, CDR1 is SNHLY and CDR2 is FYNNEI. This chain's CDR3 is CASQRDNQDYQPQHF. CDR3 in DNA: TGTGCCAGCCAGAGGGACAATCAGGATTATCAGCCCCAGCATTTT.

The chain combines TRBV2 with TRBJ1-5, with 7 bases aligning to TRBD1. This CDR3 comprises 14 residues. Germline CDR1 SNHLY, CDR2 FYNNEI. Trimming cost V 8 bases and J 0 bases; bases outside gene matches: 4. The CDR3 DNA follows: TGTGCCAGCCGGGACAGCAATAGCAATCAGCCCCAGCATTTT. Translation gives CASRDSNSNQPQHF.

This chain uses TRBV5-1 with TRBJ2-1, with D unclear. Germline assignment: CDR1 SGHRS and CDR2 YFSETQ. This CDR3 contains 16 residues. Deletions cut 4 bases from V and 0 bases from J, with 14 bases between. CDR3 sequence reads: CASSPTETSSYNEQFF. In DNA, the CDR3 is TGCGCCAGCAGCCCGACGGAGACGAGCTCCTACAATGAGCAGTTCTTC.

This clone was observed a single time. V usage is TRBV21-1 and J usage is TRBJ2-1; TRBD1 is taken as the D call from the table, unchecked against the DNA. TRBV21-1 is labeled a pseudogene. This CDR3 comprises 18 residues. The CDR3 nucleotides read TGTGCCAGCAGCAAAGCCACTAAGGGGTCCCCCTCCTACAATGAGCAGTTCTTC. Its translation is CASSKATKGSPSYNEQFF.